This T cell receptor (beta chain) stems from a study of metastatic and nonmetastatic thyroid tumors. Background on the study: Comparison of repertoires was carried out across blood and tumor or nodule tissue from malignant and benign thyroid patients. Notes on the study in general: TCR beta diversity was reportedly significantly higher in malignant thyroid tumors than benign nodules, in blood and tumor.

Ahead of thyroid surgery, no patient had received treatment of any kind. This clone was counted ten times or more. What it recognizes is unknown. In the original processing: Across clinicopathological groups, CDR3 differences served as the basis for building a distant-metastasis classifier for papillary thyroid cancer. TCRdb reprocessed the PCR reads via MiXCR. These V and J calls derive from TCRdb rather than the authors' analysis. The sample has 20,000 to 30,000 clones, approximately 12% seen once; the top ten hold 4.5% to 6%. Germline loops: CDR1 SEHNR, CDR2 FQNEAQ (reference sequence). This CDR3 comprises 20 residues. V gave up 5 bases and J gave up 4 bases; unmatched junction bases: 13.

The rearrangement uses TRBV7-9 and TRBJ2-2; 16 bases are shared with TRBD2. This receptor was obtained from a female donor with papillary thyroid cancer or a benign thyroid nodule (not recorded which). Some clones in this sample may be carry-over from other donors' samples. Specimen: blood. This chain's CDR3 is CASSGRSGLAGGPGTGELFF. The CDR3 DNA reads as TGTGCCAGCAGCGGCCGTTCGGGACTAGCGGGAGGGCCGGGCACCGGGGAGCTGTTTTTT. Filled out from reference TRBV7-9 and TRBJ2-2, the complete variable domain reads DTGVSQNPRHKITKRGQNVTFRCDPISEHNRLYWYRQTLGQGPEFLTYFQNEAQLEKSRLLSDRFSAERPKGSFSTLEIQRTEQGDSAMYLCASSGRSGLAGGPGTGELFFGEGSRLTVL.